This T cell receptor beta chain emerged from a study of control samples from healthy donors and cancer patients. This CDR3 is built from 16 residues. Germline CDR1 reads LGHNA; CDR2 reads YSLEER. J lost 2 bases, V lost 0 bases, and 4 bases had no gene match. The repertoire was sequenced with immunoSEQ multiplex PCR; TCRdb's copy has only in-frame clones and lacks some. This sample carries 50,000 or so clones, roughly 86% of them seen once, and the ten largest clones take more than 3.5%. The chain combines TRBV4-3 with TRBJ1-2; 9 bases align to TRBD1. The sequenced sample consisted of blood. The sequence was obtained from a man aged 50 to 59 in good health. The CDR3: CASSQDGTGRNYGYTF. The CDR3 DNA is TGCGCCAGCAGCCAAGATGGGACAGGGAGAAACTATGGCTACACCTTC.